The clone carrying this TCR beta chain was detected a few times. V lost 3 bases and J lost 7; bases outside the gene matches: 5. This CDR3 has 14 residues. In germline, CDR1 is SEHNR, CDR2 FQNEAQ (reference sequence). This specimen comes from a study of CD8+CD57+ T cells in acquired aplastic anemia. It was genomic DNA that served as the template for profiling TCR beta VDJ and CDR3. TCRdb itself ran the reads through MiXCR, one entry per CDR3 protein. Seen here are about 190,000 distinct CDR3 sequences, 54% observed once, and the top ten hold approximately 15%. V gene TRBV7-9 combines with J gene TRBJ1-4; TRBD1 matches 7 bases. Sequenced sample: sorted CD4+, CD8+, or CD8+CD57+ T cells (not recorded which) from PBMCs. The sequence derives from a human donor in good health, serving as a control. CDR3 nucleotides: TGTGCCAGCAGCTTGTCGGGACAGAGTGAAAAACTGTTTTTT. Protein sequence: CASSLSGQSEKLFF.